This TCR beta chain was sequenced in a study of cytomegalovirus exposure and HLA in healthy donors. PCR primers comprised 60 Vbeta and 13 Jbeta primers. Produced via immunoSEQ multiplex PCR; TCRdb's table is partial and in-frame only. In the table there are about 91,000 clones, more than 75% of which are singletons. Study-level results: The investigators catalogued 150 or so TCR beta chains as cytomegalovirus-associated.

This CDR3 comprises 14 residues. The germline gives CDR1 PRHDT, CDR2 FYEKMQ (reference sequence). The ends lost 7 bases at V and 2 bases at J; junction bases unmatched: 6. In regard to this clone: Its antigen is undetermined.

The sample taken for sequencing was PBMCs. The rearrangement links TRBV13 to TRBJ2-7, with 9 nucleotides matching TRBD2. The clonotype was recovered from a man younger than 40 in good health and CMV-seropositive. The CDR3 DNA reads TGTGCCAGCAACAAGCGGGAGGCGACCTACGAGCAGTACTTC. Residues: CASNKREATYEQYF.